Listed below are T cell receptor beta chains from one sample, sequenced in a study of blood T cell repertoires in COVID-19. Here immunoSEQ multiplex PCR was the method, and the copy in TCRdb shows in-frame clones only, minus some. The repertoire holds 350,000 to 400,000 clones, with 80% to 90% as singletons. The sequencing sample was made of PBMCs or T cells enriched from blood (not recorded which). The source is a man aged 18 to 30 who had recovered from COVID-19. CDR3s include the opening cysteine and the closing phenylalanine or tryptophan. Fields, in order: clone size, V gene, J gene, CDR3 length, D gene, CDR3 DNA, CDR3 protein. D genes are given only for firm matches. Not every row has a clone size; where given, it reads once, few, many or a size class.

>NA|TRBV7-6|TRBJ2-3|15|NA
TGTGCCAGCAGCTTAGCGCTAGGGGGCACAGATACGCAGTATTTT
CASSLALGGTDTQYF
>NA|TRBV19|TRBJ2-3|13|NA
TGTGCCAGTAGTATTCTAGGGAGGGATACGCAGTATTTT
CASSILGRDTQYF
>NA|TRBV27|TRBJ2-7|16|TRBD2
TGTGCCAGCAGTTTAGGAGCGGGGGGAAGCTCCTACGAGCAGTACTTC
CASSLGAGGSSYEQYF
>NA|TRBV19|TRBJ2-7|15|TRBD1
TGTGCCAGTAGTCCCGGGGACAGGGGGTGGTACGAGCAGTACTTC
CASSPGDRGWYEQYF
>NA|TRBV5-8|TRBJ1-6|14|NA
TGTGCCACTACCTTAGGACAGTTTAATTCACCCCTCCACTTT
CATTLGQFNSPLHF
>NA|TRBV11-1|TRBJ2-7|15|TRBD2
TGTGCCAGCACCAACGTAGGCGGGGGGGCAGGAGAGCAGTACTTC
CASTNVGGGAGEQYF
>NA|TRBV12-3/TRBV12-4|TRBJ2-7|13|NA
TGTGCCAGCAGTTGGGGGGTATCCTACGAGCAGTACTTC
CASSWGVSYEQYF
>NA|TRBV14|TRBJ1-2|13|NA
TGTGCCAGCAGCCTAAACTTTAACTATGGCTACACCTTC
CASSLNFNYGYTF
>NA|TRBV7-9|TRBJ1-2|14|NA
TGTGCCAGCAGCCTAGAACACATCGCGGGGATAGGGACCTTC
CASSLEHIAGIGTF
>NA|TRBV30|TRBJ1-3|12|NA
TGTGCCTGGAGTGCCGGGGGAAACACCATATATTTT
CAWSAGGNTIYF
>NA|TRBV9|TRBJ2-7|13|NA
TGTGCCAGCAGCGGGAGTGATGTGTACGAGCAGTACTTC
CASSGSDVYEQYF
>NA|TRBV3-1/TRBV3-2|TRBJ2-3|23|TRBD1
TGTGCCAGCAGCCCAGGACAGGGGGCTATTGATAGGGGCGGGAGCCCCCCAAAAGAGTCGCAGTATTTT
CASSPGQGAIDRGGSPPKESQYF
>once|TRBV19|TRBJ2-1|18|TRBD2
TGTGCCAGTAGTATAGAAGGTTCCGGGGTAGCGGGAGACAATGAGCAGTTCTTC
CASSIEGSGVAGDNEQFF
>NA|TRBV24-1|TRBJ2-7|17|NA
TGTGCCACCAGTGATTTGCCCCTGGCGGGACAGCCTACGAAGCAGTACTTC
CATSDLPLAGQPTKQYF
>NA|TRBV19|TRBJ1-4|14|NA
TGTGCCAGTAGTACGCAGACAACTAATGAAAAACTGTTTTTT
CASSTQTTNEKLFF
>few|TRBV29-1|TRBJ1-1|13|TRBD1
TGCAGCGTTGAAGGGACAGGGGGAACTGAAGCTTTCTTT
CSVEGTGGTEAFF
>NA|TRBV9|TRBJ2-7|15|NA
TGTGCCAGCAGCGTTACAGGGATCGACACCTACGAGCAGTACTTC
CASSVTGIDTYEQYF
>once|TRBV11-2|TRBJ1-6|18|NA
TGTGCCAGCAGCTTAGAGAATCAGCTCAGCGCCTATAATTCACCCCTCCACTTT
CASSLENQLSAYNSPLHF
>NA|TRBV2|TRBJ2-1|16|NA
TGTGCCACCTCTCATCCTGGTCCCCCCGTGGAGAATGAGCAGTTCTTC
CATSHPGPPVENEQFF
>NA|TRBV7-3|TRBJ2-5|14|TRBD1
TGTGCCAGCAGCTTGCAGGGGGCGCGGGAGACCCAGTACTTC
CASSLQGARETQYF
>NA|TRBV19|TRBJ1-2|14|NA
TGTGCCAGTAGTATCCTTGGGCAGGGCTATGGCTACACCTTC
CASSILGQGYGYTF
>NA|TRBV2|TRBJ1-2|16|TRBD1
TGTGCCAGCAGGAACCTACAGGGGGTGAGGACGGGCGGCTACACCTTC
CASRNLQGVRTGGYTF
>NA|TRBV21-1|TRBJ2-1|16|NA
TGTGCCAGCAGCAAGCAGGGACAGGGAACCAGGGATGAGCAGTTCTTC
CASSKQGQGTRDEQFF
>NA|TRBV9|TRBJ2-3|14|NA
TGTGCCAGCAGCGTAGCCCTCAGCACAGATACGCAGTATTTT
CASSVALSTDTQYF
>NA|TRBV5-4|TRBJ1-2|16|NA
TGTGCCAGCAGCGACCTGGTTGTCCAGCAGCGCTATGGCTACACCTTC
CASSDLVVQQRYGYTF
>once|TRBV13|TRBJ2-3|16|TRBD2
TGTGCCAGCAGCTCTTTAGCTGGGAGGGCCACAGATACGCAGTATTTT
CASSSLAGRATDTQYF
>NA|TRBV11-3|TRBJ2-4|13|NA
TGTGCCAGCAGGAACCTACTGACAGGCTTTCAGTACTTC
CASRNLLTGFQYF
>NA|TRBV11-3|TRBJ2-1|13|TRBD1
TGTGCCAGCAGCGTGTACAGGGGGAATGAGCAGTTCTTC
CASSVYRGNEQFF
>NA|TRBV28|TRBJ2-7|12|NA
TGTGCCAGCAGTTCTACCCACTACGAGCAGTACTTC
CASSSTHYEQYF
>NA|TRBV19|TRBJ1-4|14|TRBD1
TGTGCCAGTAGGACAGGGGGAGTGGGGGAAAAACTGTTTTTT
CASRTGGVGEKLFF
>NA|TRBV11-2|TRBJ1-2|14|TRBD1
TGTGCCAGCAGCTTGGGACAGAGGAACTATGGCTACACCTTC
CASSLGQRNYGYTF
>once|TRBV19|TRBJ1-6|13|NA
TGTGCCAGTAGTCTGCAACCTGCGGGTTCCCTCCACTTT
CASSLQPAGSLHF
>once|TRBV18|TRBJ2-7|15|NA
TGTGCCAGCTCACCACCTGGGGTGCAGGGCTACGAGCAGTACTTC
CASSPPGVQGYEQYF
>NA|TRBV11-3|TRBJ2-7|14|TRBD1
TGTGCCAGCAGTTCGACAGGGACACCGTACGAGCAGTACTTC
CASSSTGTPYEQYF
>few|TRBV7-2|TRBJ2-1|15|TRBD2
TGTGCCAGCAGCTTAGAGGCTAGCGGGAACAATGAGCAGTTCTTC
CASSLEASGNNEQFF
>once|TRBV6-5|TRBJ2-1|14|TRBD2
TGTGCCAGCAAAACTAGCGGATTATACAATGAGCAGTTCTTC
CASKTSGLYNEQFF
>NA|TRBV3-1/TRBV3-2|TRBJ2-2|15|NA
TGTGCCAGCAGCCAAGTCTCGGGGGTCACCGGGGAGCTGTTTTTT
CASSQVSGVTGELFF
>once|TRBV12-5|TRBJ2-5|14|NA
TGTGCTAGTGGTTCCGGGATTGAGGGAGAGACCCAGTACTTC
CASGSGIEGETQYF
>NA|TRBV29-1|TRBJ1-1|15|NA
TGCAGCGTTGAAGTTAGGGCGGGGTTGGACACTGAAGCTTTCTTT
CSVEVRAGLDTEAFF
>NA|TRBV5-1|TRBJ1-2|14|NA
TGCGCCAGCAGCGTGACAGAGACGAACTATGGCTACACCTTC
CASSVTETNYGYTF
>NA|TRBV28|TRBJ1-2|18|NA
TGTGCCAGCAGTTCTGGGGGGGTTAGGACCCAAGCTAACTATGGCTACACCTTC
CASSSGGVRTQANYGYTF
>NA|TRBV5-1|TRBJ1-4|14|NA
TGCGCCAGCAGCTTTTACGCGGGACGGGAAAAACTGTTTTTT
CASSFYAGREKLFF
>NA|TRBV7-9|TRBJ2-3|12|NA
TGTGCCAGCAGCTCTATTACAGATACGCAGTATTTT
CASSSITDTQYF
>NA|TRBV20-1|TRBJ2-5|16|TRBD2
TGCAGTACTAGTGGCGGGAGTTCCTGGGTGGGAGAGACCCAGTACTTC
CSTSGGSSWVGETQYF
>NA|TRBV30|TRBJ2-7|13|TRBD2
TGTGCCTGGAGTTTGCGGGAGTGGGGCGAGCAGTACTTC
CAWSLREWGEQYF
>NA|TRBV4-2|TRBJ2-5|19|TRBD2
TGTGCCAGCAGCCAGCCGGGACTAGCGGGGGTCCAGTCCGGAGAGACCCAGTACTTC
CASSQPGLAGVQSGETQYF
>NA|TRBV27|TRBJ2-7|16|TRBD1
TGTGCCAGCAGTTCACCGGGACAGGATTACTCCTACGAGCAGTACTTC
CASSSPGQDYSYEQYF
>NA|TRBV9|TRBJ2-7|15|TRBD1
TGTGCCAGCAGCGTAACTCTTGACAGGGTGGGCGAGCAGTACTTC
CASSVTLDRVGEQYF
>NA|TRBV10-3|TRBJ1-3|16|NA
TGTGCCATCAAGAAGAACCCGACAGACAGTGGAAACACCATATATTTT
CAIKKNPTDSGNTIYF
>NA|TRBV7-9|TRBJ2-5|16|TRBD2
TGTGCCAGCAGCTTAGTAGCGGGGGAGAAAAAAGAGACCCAGTACTTC
CASSLVAGEKKETQYF
>NA|TRBV6-5|TRBJ2-7|12|NA
TGTGCCAGCAGGGGGGGGCAGCACGAGCAGTACTTC
CASRGGQHEQYF
>NA|TRBV6-2/TRBV6-3|TRBJ2-1|15|TRBD2
TGTGCCAGCAGTTACGTCGGGACTAGTAGCTATGAGCAGTTCTTC
CASSYVGTSSYEQFF
>NA|TRBV5-1|TRBJ2-3|13|NA
TGCGCCAGCAGCTTGGTTACTAGAAATACGCAGTATTTT
CASSLVTRNTQYF
>NA|TRBV14|TRBJ2-1|15|NA
TGTGCCAGCAGCCAATCGAGGTATTCCTACAATGAGCAGTTCTTC
CASSQSRYSYNEQFF
>NA|TRBV6-5|TRBJ2-2|14|NA
TGTGCCAGCAGTATACAGGCGAACACCGGGGAGCTGTTTTTT
CASSIQANTGELFF